A selection of T cell receptor beta chains follows, all from one sample in a study of cytomegalovirus exposure and HLA in healthy donors. Libraries were prepared by immunoSEQ multiplex PCR; TCRdb keeps only in-frame clonotypes and omits some of them. The table has about 200,000 clones, 86% seen once; the top ten hold around 0.3%. The sample was PBMCs. These receptors were obtained from a woman aged 25 to 39 in good health and CMV-seronegative. Each CDR3 is given with its conserved first and last residue. Each record gives: clone size, D gene, J gene, V gene, CDR3 protein, CDR3 DNA. D genes are given only for firm matches. Rows give clone size only sometimes, using once, few, many, or a class for an expanded clone.

size: once
D: .
J: TRBJ1-1
V: TRBV10-2
CDR3: CASKNGGRRTEAFF
DNA: TGCGCCAGCAAGAATGGGGGCAGAAGGACTGAAGCTTTCTTT

size: .
D: TRBD2
J: TRBJ2-1
V: TRBV7-6
CDR3: CASSQITSGSRNEQFF
DNA: TGTGCCAGCAGCCAAATAACTAGCGGGAGCAGAAATGAGCAGTTCTTC

size: .
D: TRBD1
J: TRBJ2-5
V: TRBV7-2
CDR3: CASSFGTGGGETQYF
DNA: TGTGCCAGCAGCTTCGGGACAGGGGGAGGAGAGACCCAGTACTTC

size: few
D: TRBD2
J: TRBJ2-1
V: TRBV19
CDR3: CASSPTRENEQFF
DNA: TGTGCCAGTAGTCCGACGCGGGAGAATGAGCAGTTCTTC

size: .
D: .
J: TRBJ2-3
V: TRBV9
CDR3: CASSVEVRGTDTQYF
DNA: TGTGCCAGCAGCGTAGAAGTACGCGGCACAGATACGCAGTATTTT

size: few
D: .
J: TRBJ1-1
V: TRBV28
CDR3: CASSLEGTGTEAFF
DNA: TGTGCCAGCAGTTTAGAGGGAACTGGCACTGAAGCTTTCTTT

size: .
D: .
J: TRBJ2-7
V: TRBV10-1
CDR3: CASSNQNAGAQDEQYF
DNA: TGCGCCAGCAGCAACCAAAACGCGGGGGCGCAGGACGAGCAGTACTTC

size: .
D: .
J: TRBJ2-3
V: TRBV5-4
CDR3: CASRGSPSAGDTQYF
DNA: TGTGCCAGCAGAGGGAGCCCATCGGCAGGAGATACGCAGTATTTT

size: few
D: .
J: TRBJ1-1
V: TRBV2
CDR3: CASSERVGANTEAFF
DNA: TGTGCCAGCAGTGAACGGGTGGGGGCGAACACTGAAGCTTTCTTT

size: .
D: TRBD1
J: TRBJ1-4
V: TRBV5-6
CDR3: CASSSRTGLNEKLFF
DNA: TGTGCCAGCAGCTCCAGGACAGGGCTTAATGAAAAACTGTTTTTT

size: few
D: .
J: TRBJ1-2
V: TRBV28
CDR3: CASNDGGFNYGYTF
DNA: TGTGCCAGCAACGACGGCGGGTTTAACTATGGCTACACCTTC

size: .
D: .
J: TRBJ2-3
V: TRBV29-1
CDR3: CSVYGGSTDTQYF
DNA: TGCAGCGTTTACGGCGGCAGCACAGATACGCAGTATTTT

size: few
D: .
J: TRBJ2-4
V: TRBV5-6
CDR3: CASSRMEAKNIQYF
DNA: TGTGCCAGCAGCCGGATGGAGGCCAAAAACATTCAGTACTTC

size: .
D: TRBD1
J: TRBJ2-7
V: TRBV27
CDR3: CASSFGAGGSYEQYF
DNA: TGTGCCAGCAGTTTTGGGGCAGGGGGCTCCTACGAGCAGTACTTC

size: .
D: .
J: TRBJ1-1
V: TRBV11-1
CDR3: CASSFGRGNTEAFF
DNA: TGTGCCAGCAGCTTTGGCAGGGGGAACACTGAAGCTTTCTTT

size: .
D: .
J: TRBJ2-1
V: TRBV5-1
CDR3: CASSSRPGDEQFF
DNA: TGCGCCAGCAGCTCACGACCCGGGGATGAGCAGTTCTTC

size: .
D: .
J: TRBJ1-1
V: TRBV13
CDR3: CASSLDGGWENTEAFF
DNA: TGTGCCAGCAGCTTAGATGGCGGGTGGGAGAACACTGAAGCTTTCTTT

size: .
D: .
J: TRBJ2-2
V: TRBV9
CDR3: CASSVGTRTNTGELFF
DNA: TGTGCCAGCAGCGTTGGGACAAGAACGAACACCGGGGAGCTGTTTTTT

size: .
D: TRBD1
J: TRBJ1-5
V: TRBV7-9
CDR3: CASIARGQTYSNQPQHF
DNA: TGTGCCAGCATCGCTAGGGGACAGACTTATAGCAATCAGCCCCAGCATTTT

size: .
D: TRBD1
J: TRBJ2-7
V: TRBV28
CDR3: CASSPGGQGAHEQYF
DNA: TGTGCCAGCAGCCCCGGGGGACAGGGGGCCCACGAGCAGTACTTC

size: .
D: .
J: TRBJ1-1
V: TRBV14
CDR3: CASSHEQGVFTEAFF
DNA: TGTGCCAGCAGCCACGAACAGGGTGTTTTCACTGAAGCTTTCTTT

size: .
D: .
J: TRBJ2-3
V: TRBV28
CDR3: CASSLDIVTQYF
DNA: TGTGCCAGCAGTCTCGACATCGTTACGCAGTATTTT

size: .
D: TRBD2
J: TRBJ2-7
V: TRBV25-1
CDR3: CASSDPSGNHEQYF
DNA: TGTGCCAGCAGTGACCCTAGCGGGAACCACGAGCAGTACTTC

size: .
D: TRBD2
J: TRBJ2-1
V: TRBV2
CDR3: CASNLRGGANEQFF
DNA: TGTGCCAGCAACCTCCGCGGGGGGGCCAATGAGCAGTTCTTC

size: .
D: .
J: TRBJ1-4
V: TRBV27
CDR3: CASSSSGFQGTIEKLFF
DNA: TGTGCCAGCAGTTCTAGCGGTTTTCAGGGAACTATCGAAAAACTGTTTTTT

size: once
D: TRBD1
J: TRBJ1-1
V: TRBV5-1
CDR3: CASSLSPPGGVFPEAFF
DNA: TGCGCCAGCAGCTTGTCACCCCCAGGGGGCGTTTTCCCTGAAGCTTTCTTT

size: .
D: .
J: TRBJ2-5
V: TRBV5-1
CDR3: CASSEASPGETQYF
DNA: TGCGCCAGCAGCGAGGCTAGCCCGGGAGAGACCCAGTACTTC

size: .
D: .
J: TRBJ1-1
V: TRBV7-8
CDR3: CASSLFDILGAGEAFF
DNA: TGTGCCAGCAGCTTATTTGATATCCTCGGCGCCGGGGAAGCTTTCTTT

size: .
D: .
J: TRBJ2-6
V: TRBV28
CDR3: CASSLEDSGANVLTF
DNA: TGTGCCAGCAGTTTAGAGGACTCTGGGGCCAACGTCCTGACTTTC

size: .
D: .
J: TRBJ1-3
V: TRBV11-2
CDR3: CASSLDRSISSGNTIYF
DNA: TGTGCCAGCAGCTTAGATCGAAGTATTAGCTCTGGAAACACCATATATTTT

size: .
D: .
J: TRBJ1-2
V: TRBV29-1
CDR3: CSVEESLRGYGYTF
DNA: TGCAGCGTTGAAGAATCTTTAAGGGGCTATGGCTACACCTTC

size: .
D: .
J: TRBJ1-1
V: TRBV28
CDR3: CASSLASGVAEAFF
DNA: TGTGCCAGCAGTTTAGCTTCGGGGGTGGCTGAAGCTTTCTTT

size: few
D: .
J: TRBJ2-5
V: TRBV28
CDR3: CASSAQQGSLPEQYF
DNA: TGTGCCAGCAGTGCCCAACAGGGTTCCCTCCCGGAGCAGTACTTC

size: .
D: TRBD1
J: TRBJ2-7
V: TRBV18
CDR3: CASSPYRGDEQYF
DNA: TGTGCCAGCTCACCATACAGGGGCGACGAGCAGTACTTC

size: .
D: .
J: TRBJ2-5
V: TRBV5-1
CDR3: CASSLGGQETQYF
DNA: TGCGCCAGCAGCTTAGGGGGTCAAGAGACCCAGTACTTC

size: .
D: .
J: TRBJ2-3
V: TRBV27
CDR3: CASRATRGWTDTQYF
DNA: TGTGCCAGCAGGGCCACCAGGGGATGGACAGATACGCAGTATTTT

size: .
D: .
J: TRBJ2-5
V: TRBV5-4
CDR3: CASSLAGFGQETQYF
DNA: TGTGCCAGCAGCTTGGCCGGGTTCGGGCAAGAGACCCAGTACTTC

size: .
D: .
J: TRBJ2-3
V: TRBV4-1
CDR3: CASSPLAGNTDTQYF
DNA: TGCGCCAGCAGCCCCTTGGCGGGAAACACAGATACGCAGTATTTT

size: .
D: TRBD2
J: TRBJ2-3
V: TRBV5-1
CDR3: CASSSSGSFTDTQYF
DNA: TGCGCCAGCAGTTCAAGCGGGAGTTTCACAGATACGCAGTATTTT

size: .
D: .
J: TRBJ2-7
V: TRBV10-1
CDR3: CASSELRGSSYEQYF
DNA: TGCGCCAGCAGTGAGCTCAGGGGCAGCTCCTACGAGCAGTACTTC

size: few
D: .
J: TRBJ1-1
V: TRBV25-1
CDR3: CASSAPGDENTEAFF
DNA: TGTGCCAGCAGTGCACCAGGGGATGAGAACACTGAAGCTTTCTTT

size: .
D: .
J: TRBJ2-2
V: TRBV6-4
CDR3: CASSAEGNTGELFF
DNA: TGTGCCAGCAGTGCGGAGGGAAACACCGGGGAGCTGTTTTTT

size: .
D: TRBD1
J: TRBJ1-1
V: TRBV6-1
CDR3: CASRGQGTEAFF
DNA: TGTGCCAGCAGGGGACAGGGCACTGAAGCTTTCTTT

size: .
D: .
J: TRBJ1-2
V: TRBV6-5
CDR3: CASSYSGHPGYGYTF
DNA: TGTGCCAGCAGTTACTCGGGGCACCCCGGGTATGGCTACACCTTC

size: .
D: .
J: TRBJ2-1
V: TRBV5-1
CDR3: CASSLSQGSYNEQFF
DNA: TGCGCCAGCAGCTTAAGCCAGGGGAGCTACAATGAGCAGTTCTTC

size: .
D: TRBD2
J: TRBJ2-3
V: TRBV7-3
CDR3: CASSLITSGTDTQYF
DNA: TGTGCCAGCAGCTTAATAACTAGCGGCACGGATACGCAGTATTTT

size: once
D: TRBD1
J: TRBJ2-1
V: TRBV5-1
CDR3: CASSPLTGYNEQFF
DNA: TGCGCCAGCAGCCCACTGACAGGGTACAATGAGCAGTTCTTC

size: .
D: TRBD1
J: TRBJ2-7
V: TRBV27
CDR3: CASSSARDRGRYEQYF
DNA: TGTGCCAGCAGTTCGGCGCGGGACAGGGGGCGGTACGAGCAGTACTTC